Included here is one T cell receptor (beta chain) sequence, with context. CDR1 and CDR2 from the germline V gene are GTSNPN and SVGIG (reference sequence). V shed 1 base and J shed 4 bases, with 8 bases lying between them. The CDR3 totals 13 residues. This entry is derived from a study of control samples from healthy donors and cancer patients. This table comes from immunoSEQ multiplex PCR, and its TCRdb copy is limited to in-frame clones, with some not included. The table shows 70,000 to 75,000 clones, with 94% occurring only once. The TCR originated in a woman under 40 in good health. The chain is built from TRBV30 and TRBJ1-5, with TRBD1 as a possible D gene (6 bases). The source material was blood. CDR3 nucleotides: TGTGCCTGGAGTGCAGGGGCAAATCAGCCCCAGCATTTT. It yields the protein CAWSAGANQPQHF.